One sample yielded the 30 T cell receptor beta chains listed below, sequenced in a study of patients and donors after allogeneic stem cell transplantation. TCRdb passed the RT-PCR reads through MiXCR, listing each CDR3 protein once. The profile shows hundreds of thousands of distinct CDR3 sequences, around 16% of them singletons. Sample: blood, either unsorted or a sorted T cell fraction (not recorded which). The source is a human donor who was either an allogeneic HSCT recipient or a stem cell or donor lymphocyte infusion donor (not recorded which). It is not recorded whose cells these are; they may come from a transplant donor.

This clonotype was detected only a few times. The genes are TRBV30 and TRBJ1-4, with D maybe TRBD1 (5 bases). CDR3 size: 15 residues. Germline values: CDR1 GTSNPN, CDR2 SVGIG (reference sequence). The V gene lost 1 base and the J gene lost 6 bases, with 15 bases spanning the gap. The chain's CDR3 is CAWSARDVWDEKLFF. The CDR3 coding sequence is TGTGCCTGGAGTGCTCGGGACGTCTGGGATGAAAAACTGTTTTTT.

As DNA, the CDR3 is TGTGCCATCAGTGTGGGGCTAGCGGGGTACAATGAGCAGTTCTTC. This codes for CAISVGLAGYNEQFF. The chain is built from TRBV10-3 and TRBJ2-1; 9 nucleotides align to TRBD2. With 4 bases clipped from V and 4 bases from J, the junction kept 5 bases outside the gene matches. Germline CDR1 ENHRY, CDR2 SYGVKD. The CDR3 is 15 residues long.

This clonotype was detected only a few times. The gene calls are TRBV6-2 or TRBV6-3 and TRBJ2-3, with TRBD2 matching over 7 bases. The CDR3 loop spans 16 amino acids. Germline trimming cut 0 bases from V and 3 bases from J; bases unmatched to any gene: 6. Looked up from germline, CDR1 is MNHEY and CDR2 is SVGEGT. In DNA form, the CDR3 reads TGTGCCAGCAGTTACTCCCCCGGGCGGGGGACAGATACGCAGTATTTT. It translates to CASSYSPGRGTDTQYF.

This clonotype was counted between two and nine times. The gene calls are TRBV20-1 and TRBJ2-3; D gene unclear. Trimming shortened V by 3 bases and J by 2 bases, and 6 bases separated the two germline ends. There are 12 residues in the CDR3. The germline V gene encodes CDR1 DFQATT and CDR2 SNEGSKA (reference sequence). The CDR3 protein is CSASLVTDTQYF. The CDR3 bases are TGCAGTGCTAGTTTAGTCACAGATACGCAGTATTTT.

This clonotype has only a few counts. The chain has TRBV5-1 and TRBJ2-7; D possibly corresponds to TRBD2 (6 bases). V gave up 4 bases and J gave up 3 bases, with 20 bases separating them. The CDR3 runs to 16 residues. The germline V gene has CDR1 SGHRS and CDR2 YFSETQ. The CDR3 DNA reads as TGCGCCAGCAGCGGGGCGGGGAGAGGATATCTCTACGAGCAGTACTTC. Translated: CASSGAGRGYLYEQYF.

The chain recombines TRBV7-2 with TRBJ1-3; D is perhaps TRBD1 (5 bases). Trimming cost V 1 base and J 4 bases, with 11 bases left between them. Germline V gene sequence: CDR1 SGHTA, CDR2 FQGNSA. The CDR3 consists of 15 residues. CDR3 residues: CASSLVGGTGNTIYF. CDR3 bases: TGTGCCAGCAGCTTAGTGGGGGGAACCGGAAACACCATATATTTT.

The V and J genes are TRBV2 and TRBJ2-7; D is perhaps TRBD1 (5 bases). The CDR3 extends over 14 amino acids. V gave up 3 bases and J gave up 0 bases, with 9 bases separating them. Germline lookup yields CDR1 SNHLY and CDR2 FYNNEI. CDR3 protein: CASSETDSSYEQYF. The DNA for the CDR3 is TGTGCCAGCAGTGAGACAGATAGCTCCTACGAGCAGTACTTC.

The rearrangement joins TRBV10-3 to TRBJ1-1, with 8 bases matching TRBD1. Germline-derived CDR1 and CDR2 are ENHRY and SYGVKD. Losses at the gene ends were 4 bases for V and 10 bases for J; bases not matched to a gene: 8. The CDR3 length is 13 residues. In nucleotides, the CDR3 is TGTGCCATCAGTGTGGGGACAGGATCCCGAGCTTTCTTT. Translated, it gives CAISVGTGSRAFF.

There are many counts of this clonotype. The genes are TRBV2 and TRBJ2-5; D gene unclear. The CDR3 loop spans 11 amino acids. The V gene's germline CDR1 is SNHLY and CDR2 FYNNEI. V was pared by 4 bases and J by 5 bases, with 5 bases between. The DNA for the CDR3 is TGTGCCAGCAGTGTGACGGAGACCCAGTACTTC. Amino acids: CASSVTETQYF.

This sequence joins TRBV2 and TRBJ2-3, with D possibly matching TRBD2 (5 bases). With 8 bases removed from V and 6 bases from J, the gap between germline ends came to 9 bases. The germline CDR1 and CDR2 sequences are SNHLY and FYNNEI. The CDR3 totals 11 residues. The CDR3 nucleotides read TGTGCCAGCGGAGGATACGATACGCAGTATTTT. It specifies CASGGYDTQYF.

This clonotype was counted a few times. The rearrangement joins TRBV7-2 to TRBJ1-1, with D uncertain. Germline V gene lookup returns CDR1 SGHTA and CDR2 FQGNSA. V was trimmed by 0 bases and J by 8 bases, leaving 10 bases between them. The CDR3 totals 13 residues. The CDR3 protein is CASSLAGFFEAFF. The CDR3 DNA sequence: TGTGCCAGCAGCTTAGCAGGATTCTTCGAAGCTTTCTTT. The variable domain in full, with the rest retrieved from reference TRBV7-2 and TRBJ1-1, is GAGVSQSPSNKVTEKGKDVELRCDPISGHTALYWYRQSLGQGLEFLIYFQGNSAPDKSGLPSDRFSAERTGGSVSTLTIQRTQQEDSAVYLCASSLAGFFEAFFGQGTRLTVV.

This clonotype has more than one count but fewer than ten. CDR3 residues: CASSFSTSAPRREQYF. CDR3 DNA: TGTGCCAGCAGTTTTTCTACTAGCGCACCTCGAAGGGAGCAGTACTTC. The genes are TRBV27 and TRBJ2-7; 7 bases fit TRBD2. Germline-derived CDR1 and CDR2 are MNHEY and SMNVEV (reference sequence). With V trimmed by 3 bases and J by 7 bases, 15 bases remained unmatched. The CDR3 sequence is 16 residues long.

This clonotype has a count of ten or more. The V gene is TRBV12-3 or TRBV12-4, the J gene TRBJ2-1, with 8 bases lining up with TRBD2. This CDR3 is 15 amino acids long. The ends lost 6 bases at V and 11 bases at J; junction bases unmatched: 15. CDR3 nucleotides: TGTGCCAGCAGACTACTAGCGGCACCCAGTGGGAAGCAGTTCTTC. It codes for CASRLLAAPSGKQFF.

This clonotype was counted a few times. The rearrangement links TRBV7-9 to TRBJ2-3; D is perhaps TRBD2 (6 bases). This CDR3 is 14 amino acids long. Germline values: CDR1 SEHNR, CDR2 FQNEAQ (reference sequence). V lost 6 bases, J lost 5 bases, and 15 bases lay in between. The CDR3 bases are TGTGCCAGCAGTCCCGGGACTGCCCAAGATACGCAGTATTTT. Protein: CASSPGTAQDTQYF.

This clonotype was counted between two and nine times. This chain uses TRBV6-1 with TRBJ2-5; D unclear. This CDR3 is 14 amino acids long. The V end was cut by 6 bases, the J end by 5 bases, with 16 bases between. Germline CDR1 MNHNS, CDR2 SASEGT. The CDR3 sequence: CASSTGPPPETQYF. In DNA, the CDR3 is TGTGCCAGCAGCACCGGGCCCCCACCCGAGACCCAGTACTTC.

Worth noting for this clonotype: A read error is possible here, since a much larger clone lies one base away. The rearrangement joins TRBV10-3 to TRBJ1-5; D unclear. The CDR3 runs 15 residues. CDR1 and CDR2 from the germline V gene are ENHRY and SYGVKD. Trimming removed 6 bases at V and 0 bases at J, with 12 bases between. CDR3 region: CAIRVNGYSNQPQHF. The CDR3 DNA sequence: TGTGCCATCAGAGTGAATGGCTATAGCAATCAGCCCCAGCATTTT.

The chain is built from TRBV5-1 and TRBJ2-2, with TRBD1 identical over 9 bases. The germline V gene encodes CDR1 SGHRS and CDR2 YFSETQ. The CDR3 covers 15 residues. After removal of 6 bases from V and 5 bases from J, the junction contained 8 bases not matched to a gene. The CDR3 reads CASTRTGDGTGELFF. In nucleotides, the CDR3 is TGCGCCAGCACCAGGACAGGGGATGGTACCGGGGAGCTGTTTTTT.

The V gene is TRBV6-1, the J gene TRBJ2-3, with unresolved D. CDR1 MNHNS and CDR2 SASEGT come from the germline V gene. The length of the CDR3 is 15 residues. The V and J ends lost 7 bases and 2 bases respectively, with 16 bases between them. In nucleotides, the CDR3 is TGTGCCAGCACTCCCGGTGGGGTGTACACAGATACGCAGTATTTT. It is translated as CASTPGGVYTDTQYF.

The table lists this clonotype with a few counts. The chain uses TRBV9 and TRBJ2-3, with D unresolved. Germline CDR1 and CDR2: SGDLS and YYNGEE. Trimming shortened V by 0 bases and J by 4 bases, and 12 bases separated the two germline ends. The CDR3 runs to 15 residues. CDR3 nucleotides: TGTGCCAGCAGCGTAGGTGGACCTGGGGCAGATACGCAGTATTTT. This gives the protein CASSVGGPGADTQYF.

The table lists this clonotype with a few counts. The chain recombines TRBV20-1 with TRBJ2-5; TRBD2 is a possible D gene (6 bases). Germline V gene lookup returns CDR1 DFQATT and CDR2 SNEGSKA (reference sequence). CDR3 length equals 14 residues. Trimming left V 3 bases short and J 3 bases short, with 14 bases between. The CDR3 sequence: CSARDYLGEETQYF. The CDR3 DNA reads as TGCAGTGCTAGGGACTACTTAGGGGAAGAGACCCAGTACTTC.

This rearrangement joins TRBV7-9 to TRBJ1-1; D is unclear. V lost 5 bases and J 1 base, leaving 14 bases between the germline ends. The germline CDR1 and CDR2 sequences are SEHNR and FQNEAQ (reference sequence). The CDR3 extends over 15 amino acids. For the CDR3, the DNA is TGTGCCAGCAGCGCGTCACTCCGGGAGAACACTGAAGCTTTCTTT. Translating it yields CASSASLRENTEAFF. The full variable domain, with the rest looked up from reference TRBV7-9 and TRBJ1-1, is DTGVSQNPRHKITKRGQNVTFRCDPISEHNRLYWYRQTLGQGPEFLTYFQNEAQLEKSRLLSDRFSAERPKGSFSTLEIQRTEQGDSAMYLCASSASLRENTEAFFGQGTRLTVV.

The CDR3: CASSTGANTEAFF. CDR3 DNA: TGCGCCAGCAGCACGGGAGCTAACACTGAAGCTTTCTTT. This chain links TRBV5-1 with TRBJ1-1; D is unclear. CDR1 is SGHRS and CDR2 is YFSETQ in the germline V gene. The length of the CDR3 is 13 residues. The germline V and J ends were trimmed by 4 bases and 2 bases, with 9 bases remaining between them.

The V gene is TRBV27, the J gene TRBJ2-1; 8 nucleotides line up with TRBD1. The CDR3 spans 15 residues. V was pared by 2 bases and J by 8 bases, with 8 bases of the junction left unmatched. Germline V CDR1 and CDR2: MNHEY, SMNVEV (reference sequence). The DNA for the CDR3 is TGTGCCAGCAGTTTACAGGGGGCGCGTGTTGATGAGCAGTTCTTC. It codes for CASSLQGARVDEQFF.

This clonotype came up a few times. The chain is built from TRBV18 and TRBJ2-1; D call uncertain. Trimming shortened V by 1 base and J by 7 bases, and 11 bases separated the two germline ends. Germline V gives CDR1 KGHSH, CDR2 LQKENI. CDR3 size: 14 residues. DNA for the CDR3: TGTGCCAGCTCACCACGTCTCAGTACAAATGAGCAGTTCTTC. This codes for CASSPRLSTNEQFF.

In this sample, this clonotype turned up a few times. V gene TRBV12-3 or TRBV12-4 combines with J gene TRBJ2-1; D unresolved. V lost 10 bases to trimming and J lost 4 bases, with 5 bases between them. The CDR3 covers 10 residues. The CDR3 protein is CATYYNEQFF. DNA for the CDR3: TGTGCCACCTATTACAATGAGCAGTTCTTC.

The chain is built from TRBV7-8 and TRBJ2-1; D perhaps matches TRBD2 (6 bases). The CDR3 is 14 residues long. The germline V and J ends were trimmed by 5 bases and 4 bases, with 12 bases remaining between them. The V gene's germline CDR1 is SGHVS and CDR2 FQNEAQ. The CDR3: CASSTEGLYNEQFF. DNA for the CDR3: TGTGCCAGCAGCACCGAGGGACTTTACAATGAGCAGTTCTTC.

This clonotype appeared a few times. This chain's CDR3 is CSARDQASGIGQYF. CDR3 sequence (DNA): TGCAGTGCTAGAGATCAGGCTAGCGGGATAGGGCAGTATTTT. This chain uses TRBV20-1 with TRBJ2-3; 9 bases fit TRBD2. The CDR3 sequence is 14 residues long. Germline CDR1 reads DFQATT; CDR2 reads SNEGSKA (reference sequence). The J segment lost 11 bases and the V segment lost 0 bases, leaving 9 bases of the junction unmatched.

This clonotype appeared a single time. The CDR3 DNA sequence: TGTGCCAGCAGCCAAGGGTTCCGGGACCCCTCCGGTGAGCAGTTCTTC. Translating it yields CASSQGFRDPSGEQFF. The genes are TRBV14 and TRBJ2-1, with D perhaps matching TRBD1 or TRBD2 (5 bases each). Trimming took off 1 base at V and 9 bases at J, with 19 bases between the two ends. The CDR3 spans 16 residues. CDR1 and CDR2 (germline): SGHDN, FVKESK.

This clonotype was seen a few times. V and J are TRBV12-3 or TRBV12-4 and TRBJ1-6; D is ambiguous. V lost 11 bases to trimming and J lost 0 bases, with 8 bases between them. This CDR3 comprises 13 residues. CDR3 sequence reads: CAAFGSYNSPLHF. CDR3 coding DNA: TGTGCCGCCTTTGGCTCCTATAATTCACCCCTCCACTTT.

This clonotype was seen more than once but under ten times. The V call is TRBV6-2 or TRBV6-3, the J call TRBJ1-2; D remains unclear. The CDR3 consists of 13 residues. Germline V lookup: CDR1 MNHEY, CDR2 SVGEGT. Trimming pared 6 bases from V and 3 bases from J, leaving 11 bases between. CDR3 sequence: CASSLTEDYGYTF. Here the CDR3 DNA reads TGTGCCAGCAGCTTGACGGAGGACTATGGCTACACCTTC.